This entry lists 24 T cell receptor beta chains sequenced from one sample in a study of T-cell memory formation after mild COVID-19. TCRdb ran MiXCR on the 5' RACE reads and lists one entry per CDR3 protein. This table holds 200,000 or so distinct CDR3 sequences, 9.5% to 10% found once. Sequences were obtained from PBMCs or a T cell subset sorted from them (not recorded which). All receptors come from a man younger than 30 who had mild COVID-19 (a few samples of this study predate the infection). Cell type and time point are not known.

This clonotype has more than one count but fewer than ten. The rearrangement joins TRBV4-1 to TRBJ2-5; perhaps TRBD1 as D (7 bases). Germline values: CDR1 MGHRA, CDR2 YSYEKL. The CDR3 has 18 amino acids. Trimming removed 1 base at V and 5 bases at J, with 23 bases between. In DNA, the CDR3 is TGCGCCAGCAGCCAAGGGGGTAGTCAGGGGGGCTTAGGGGAGACCCAGTACTTC. This codes for CASSQGGSQGGLGETQYF.

A few counts support this clonotype. The J gene is TRBJ2-5, the V gene TRBV18; D possibly corresponds to TRBD2 (5 bases). This CDR3 comprises 13 residues. Per germline, CDR1 KGHSH and CDR2 LQKENI. Trimming removed 3 bases from V and 4 bases from J, with 9 bases in between. The CDR3 loop reads CASSPLAGETQYF. CDR3 sequence (DNA): TGTGCCAGCTCACCCCTCGCGGGAGAGACCCAGTACTTC.

The chain recombines TRBV12-3 or TRBV12-4 with TRBJ2-4; TRBD2 agrees at 7 bases. The CDR3 spans 17 residues. Trimming at V came to 3 bases and at J to 0 bases, leaving 8 bases not matched to a gene. CDR3 residues: CASSLGEGRAAKNIQYF. The CDR3 nucleotides read TGTGCCAGCAGTTTGGGGGAGGGAAGGGCAGCCAAAAACATTCAGTACTTC.

This clonotype was counted only a few times. This chain uses TRBV10-3 with TRBJ2-7; TRBD1 matches 7 bases. CDR1 and CDR2 (germline): ENHRY, SYGVKD. The CDR3 has 13 residues. J was trimmed by 1 base and V by 4 bases; bases with no gene match: 1. The CDR3 DNA sequence: TGTGCCATCAGTGGGACAGGTTCCTACGAGCAGTACTTC. This translates into CAISGTGSYEQYF.

The chain uses TRBV5-1 and TRBJ1-3; D is unclear. The CDR3 spans 16 residues. Germline lookup yields CDR1 SGHRS and CDR2 YFSETQ. Trimming took off 0 bases at V and 0 bases at J, with 10 bases between the two ends. The CDR3 loop is CASSLEGRFSGNTIYF. CDR3 DNA: TGCGCCAGCAGCTTGGAAGGACGGTTCTCTGGAAACACCATATATTTT.

This clonotype occurred a few times. The chain recombines TRBV20-1 with TRBJ1-2, with D perhaps TRBD1 (5 bases). V shed 3 bases and J shed 5 bases, with 10 bases lying between them. The CDR3 length is 12 residues. Germline CDR1 DFQATT, CDR2 SNEGSKA (reference sequence). CDR3 nucleotides: TGCAGTGCTAGGGTGGCAGGGTATGGCTACACCTTC. It is translated as CSARVAGYGYTF.

Many counts were recorded for this clonotype. CDR3 nucleotide sequence: TGTGCCAGCCGGGTTCTCTCTGGAAACACCATATATTTT. Its translation is CASRVLSGNTIYF. The rearrangement uses TRBV12-3 or TRBV12-4 and TRBJ1-3, with D uncertain. The CDR3 has 13 amino acids. Trimming pared 8 bases from V and 0 bases from J, leaving 8 bases between.

The chain recombines TRBV20-1 with TRBJ1-2, with TRBD1 identical over 8 bases. In germline, CDR1 is DFQATT, CDR2 SNEGSKA (reference sequence). Trimming at V came to 0 bases and at J to 2 bases, leaving 2 bases not matched to a gene. This CDR3 spans 14 amino acids. The CDR3 bases are TGCAGTGCTAGAGATCCAGGGGGCAACTATGGCTACACCTTC. It specifies CSARDPGGNYGYTF.

There are a few counts of this clonotype. The chain is built from TRBV29-1 and TRBJ2-6, with D perhaps being TRBD1 or TRBD2 (5 bases each). Germline CDR1 is SQVTM and CDR2 is ANQGSEA. Between the trimmed V and J ends, which lost 6 bases and 1 base, there was a span of 16 bases. The CDR3 is made up of 16 amino acids. CDR3 amino acids: CSVRGGGASGANVLTF. The CDR3 DNA reads TGCAGCGTCCGAGGAGGTGGGGCGTCTGGGGCCAACGTCCTGACTTTC.

This rearrangement joins TRBV30 to TRBJ2-7; D uncertain. Germline values: CDR1 GTSNPN, CDR2 SVGIG (reference sequence). This CDR3 contains 12 residues. V was pared by 1 base and J by 0 bases, with 4 bases between. The CDR3 DNA reads TGTGCCTGGAGTGAGTACTCCTACGAGCAGTACTTC. Translated: CAWSEYSYEQYF. Full variable domain (remainder filled in from reference TRBV30 and TRBJ2-7): SQTIHQWPATLVQPVGSPLSLECTVEGTSNPNLYWYRQAAGRGLQLLFYSVGIGQISSEVPQNLSASRPQDRQFILSSKKLLLSDSGFYLCAWSEYSYEQYFGPGTRLTVT.

This chain links TRBV20-1 with TRBJ1-1; no definite D call. The CDR3 runs 18 residues. V was shortened by 6 bases and J by 5 bases, with 31 bases between the two germline ends. Germline values: CDR1 DFQATT, CDR2 SNEGSKA (reference sequence). CDR3 sequence: CSAAAEYRILRGGTEAFF. CDR3 DNA: TGCAGTGCCGCCGCCGAGTACAGAATCTTGCGGGGAGGGACTGAAGCTTTCTTT.

This clonotype showed up just once. Here the CDR3 omits its conserved ending phenylalanine or tryptophan, so a read error is the likely source. This chain uses TRBV9 with TRBJ1-2, with unresolved D. The CDR3 consists of 12 residues. The V gene's germline CDR1 is SGDLS and CDR2 YYNGEE. Trimming took off 6 bases at V and 4 bases at J, with 10 bases between the two ends. Here the CDR3 reads CASTRESYGYTS. DNA of the CDR3: TGTGCCAGCACGAGAGAAAGCTATGGCTACACCTCC.

The J gene is TRBJ2-1, the V gene TRBV18; the match to TRBD1 covers 9 bases. Germline V CDR1 and CDR2: KGHSH, LQKENI. V shed 6 bases, J shed 9 bases, and the junction held 9 bases outside the gene matches. The CDR3 loop spans 14 amino acids. As DNA, the CDR3 is TGTGCCAGCTCCCCCCGGGACAGGGTAGCTGAGCAGTTCTTC. Protein: CASSPRDRVAEQFF.

The chain recombines TRBV30 with TRBJ1-2; D unclear. Germline V gives CDR1 GTSNPN, CDR2 SVGIG (reference sequence). The CDR3 has 10 residues. V was trimmed by 5 bases and J by 3 bases, leaving 4 bases between them. The CDR3, as DNA: TGTGCCTGGGGGTACTATGGCTACACCTTC. Protein: CAWGYYGYTF.

This sequence joins TRBV20-1 and TRBJ2-3; possibly TRBD2 for D (5 bases). Germline assignment: CDR1 DFQATT and CDR2 SNEGSKA (reference sequence). The germline V and J ends were trimmed by 0 bases and 1 base, with 8 bases remaining between them. The CDR3 loop spans 14 amino acids. CDR3: CSARDPGGTDTQYF. The DNA for the CDR3 is TGCAGTGCTAGAGATCCCGGGGGCACAGATACGCAGTATTTT.

This clonotype was detected a few times. V usage is TRBV18 and J usage is TRBJ2-7, with D hard to call. CDR3 length: 15 residues. V was trimmed by 3 bases and J by 3 bases, leaving 15 bases between them. Germline CDR1 is KGHSH and CDR2 is LQKENI. CDR3 protein: CASSPAGDGLYEQYF. The DNA of the CDR3 is TGTGCCAGCTCACCCGCCGGAGATGGGCTCTACGAGCAGTACTTC.

This clonotype was observed many times. The chain links TRBV12-3 or TRBV12-4 to TRBJ2-5; 8 bases are a match to TRBD1. Losses at the gene ends were 6 bases for V and 5 bases for J; bases not matched to a gene: 11. The CDR3 has 15 residues. CDR3 nucleotide sequence: TGTGCCAGCAGACCTTCAGGGGGCTCGGTGGAGACCCAGTACTTC. Protein product: CASRPSGGSVETQYF.

The chain is built from TRBV18 and TRBJ1-6, with unresolved D. Germline V gives CDR1 KGHSH, CDR2 LQKENI. With 3 bases removed from V and 6 bases from J, the gap between germline ends came to 6 bases. This CDR3 is 13 amino acids long. The CDR3 protein is CASSPPANSPLHF. Here the CDR3 DNA reads TGTGCCAGCTCACCGCCAGCTAATTCACCCCTCCACTTT.

The J gene is TRBJ1-5, the V gene TRBV6-2 or TRBV6-3, with D perhaps matching TRBD1 (5 bases). Deletions cut 3 bases from V and 3 bases from J, with 12 bases between. Germline CDR1 and CDR2: MNHEY and SVGEGT. The CDR3 is made up of 15 amino acids. The CDR3 nucleotides read TGTGCCAGCAGTTATGTTAAGGGGATCAATCAGCCCCAGCATTTT. It yields the protein CASSYVKGINQPQHF.

V and J are TRBV5-1 and TRBJ1-2; the D gene is possibly TRBD1 (5 bases). Germline-derived CDR1 and CDR2 are SGHRS and YFSETQ. With 4 bases removed from V and 7 bases from J, the gap between germline ends came to 14 bases. The CDR3 loop spans 13 amino acids. CDR3 coding DNA: TGCGCCAGCAGCCCACCCGGGGCGGGTGGCTACACCTTC. This codes for CASSPPGAGGYTF.

Comments on this clonotype: A read error may be the cause here, since a much bigger clone is one base away. V and J are TRBV11-1 and TRBJ1-1; 7 positions agree with TRBD1. The V gene's germline CDR1 is SGHAT and CDR2 FQDESV (reference sequence). The CDR3 consists of 17 residues. Trimming removed 6 bases from V and 1 base from J; junction bases left unmatched: 14. This CDR3 reads CASRWERGRDRNTEAFF. CDR3 in DNA: TGTGCCAGCAGATGGGAAAGGGGGCGCGATCGGAACACTGAAGCTTTCTTT.

This sequence joins TRBV29-1 and TRBJ2-4; no clear D gene. The CDR3 runs to 14 residues. Trimming took 7 bases from V and 1 from J, leaving 14 bases between them. Germline values: CDR1 SQVTM, CDR2 ANQGSEA. The CDR3 DNA reads TGCAGCGCCCACTTTACAGTGGCCAAAAACATTCAGTACTTC. It is translated as CSAHFTVAKNIQYF.

This clonotype occurred many times. The chain recombines TRBV6-2 or TRBV6-3 with TRBJ1-5; D is ambiguous. The CDR3 runs 13 residues. CDR1 and CDR2 (germline): MNHEY, SVGEGT. With 8 bases removed from V and 0 bases from J, the gap between germline ends came to 8 bases. The CDR3 nucleotides read TGTGCCAGCGCAACGGCTAGCAATCAGCCCCAGCATTTT. It codes for CASATASNQPQHF.

This clonotype has more than one count but fewer than ten. This chain joins TRBV18 and TRBJ2-5, with TRBD2 identical over 12 bases. With 3 bases clipped from V and 7 bases from J, the junction kept 9 bases outside the gene matches. Germline V gives CDR1 KGHSH, CDR2 LQKENI. The CDR3 runs to 16 residues. The CDR3 spells CASSPVEGLAGATQYF. CDR3 bases: TGTGCCAGCTCACCCGTCGAGGGACTAGCGGGTGCGACCCAGTACTTC.